Listed here is a single T cell receptor (beta chain). Seattle participants joined during active infection and were tracked over time. The germline V gene encodes CDR1 WNHNN and CDR2 SYGVQD (reference sequence). CDR3 length: 17 residues. V was cut by 0 bases and J by 0 bases, with 13 bases left in between. Original processing notes: The authors estimated nucleated cell counts from reference gene primer amplification. Using immunoSEQ multiplex PCR, the repertoire was profiled, and TCRdb retains in-frame clones only, with some absent. The V and J calls and clone size were taken over from that table, and D and trimming were inferred from the DNA. This table has about 240,000 clones, about 88% appearing once. The sample originates from a study of blood T cell repertoires in COVID-19. Study overall: Sources were T cells, B-cell-depleted T cells, or PBMCs; the material itself was cDNA or gDNA.

Sequenced: peripheral blood. This receptor was taken from a woman aged 45-60 years with COVID-19, enrolled during active disease. V and J are TRBV10-1 and TRBJ2-3, with D maybe TRBD1 (6 bases). This chain's CDR3 is CASSESSPGQSTDTQYF. The CDR3 coding sequence is TGCGCCAGCAGTGAGTCGAGCCCTGGACAGAGCACAGATACGCAGTATTTT.